A selection of T cell receptor beta chains follows, all from one sample in a study of blood T cell repertoires in COVID-19. Assay used: immunoSEQ multiplex PCR; TCRdb lists only in-frame clones, some missing. The sample contains roughly 120,000 clones, roughly 80% of which appear only once. The sequencing input was peripheral blood. Receptor source: a man younger than 40 with acute or convalescent COVID-19. CDR3s include the opening cysteine and the closing phenylalanine or tryptophan. D genes are given only for firm matches. Rows give clone size only sometimes, using once, few, many, or a class for an expanded clone.

TRBD1	TRBV3-1/TRBV3-2	-	TRBJ2-5	TGTGCCAGCAGCCAAGCCCACCCACAGGGGAAAGAGACCCAGTACTTC	CASSQAHPQGKETQYF
TRBD1	TRBV19	once	TRBJ1-5	TGTGCCAGTAGTACCGGGACAGGGGTATTGAAGCCCCAGCATTTT	CASSTGTGVLKPQHF
-	TRBV5-1	-	TRBJ2-2	TGCGCCAGCCACGGAGGGCCGAACACCGGGGAGCTGTTTTTT	CASHGGPNTGELFF
-	TRBV27	-	TRBJ1-6	TGTGCCAGCAGCTTAACAGGGCTTGGTAACTCCTATAATTCACCCCTCCACTTT	CASSLTGLGNSYNSPLHF
-	TRBV6-5	few	TRBJ1-1	TGTGCCAGCAGTTACTCCAATCAGGGGGAAGCTTTCTTT	CASSYSNQGEAFF
-	TRBV3-1/TRBV3-2	-	TRBJ1-1	TGTGCCAGCAGCCAAGATAGGAGGAACACTGAAGCTTTCTTT	CASSQDRRNTEAFF
-	TRBV15	few	TRBJ1-5	TGTGCCACCAGCAGAGATATAGGGGAGCCCCAGCATTTT	CATSRDIGEPQHF
TRBD1	TRBV7-3	-	TRBJ1-6	TGTGCCAGCAGCTCTGGACAGGGGGCGAATTCACCCCTCCACTTT	CASSSGQGANSPLHF
-	TRBV7-3	-	TRBJ2-1	TGTGCCAGCAGCTTAATTGGGCGCTCGTTATTCGATGAGCAGTTCTTC	CASSLIGRSLFDEQFF
TRBD2	TRBV28	once	TRBJ2-3	TGTGCCAGCAGTCAACCGACTAGCGGCCCCACAGATACGCAGTATTTT	CASSQPTSGPTDTQYF
TRBD1	TRBV29-1	-	TRBJ2-7	TGCAGCGCAGAAGGACAGGCCTACGAGCAGTACTTC	CSAEGQAYEQYF
-	TRBV14	-	TRBJ1-6	TGTGCCAGCAGCCAAGATTTGAGGGCAATCGGCCTCCACTTT	CASSQDLRAIGLHF
TRBD2	TRBV19	-	TRBJ2-2	TGTGCCAGTAACGCGGGGGGAAACACCGGGGAGCTGTTTTTT	CASNAGGNTGELFF
-	TRBV30	-	TRBJ2-7	TGTGCCTGGAGTGGAACTCTTGGGGGCTTCGGGTACTTC	CAWSGTLGGFGYF
TRBD1	TRBV5-1	once	TRBJ1-1	TGCGCCAGCAGCGGGACAGGGGGCGTAAACACTGAAGCTTTCTTT	CASSGTGGVNTEAFF
-	TRBV7-8	once	TRBJ1-6	TGTGCCAGCAGCTTAAGGCGGAATTTGCGGGATTCACCCCTCCACTTT	CASSLRRNLRDSPLHF
TRBD1	TRBV5-4	-	TRBJ2-1	TGTGCCAGCAGCAAAGGGACAGACTACAATGAGCAGTTCTTC	CASSKGTDYNEQFF
TRBD2	TRBV19	-	TRBJ2-7	TGTGCCAGTAGTGTCACTAGCGGGGGGGCCTTCCACGAGCAGTACTTC	CASSVTSGGAFHEQYF
-	TRBV7-9	-	TRBJ1-1	TGTGCCAGCACTATACAGAACGAAGAAGCTTTCTTT	CASTIQNEEAFF
-	TRBV6-5	-	TRBJ1-2	TGTGCCAGCAGTTATTCTACGGCAGGGAATGGCTACACCTTC	CASSYSTAGNGYTF
-	TRBV2	few	TRBJ1-6	TGTGCCAGCAGTGAGGGCCAATTTAATTCACCCCTCCACTTT	CASSEGQFNSPLHF
TRBD1	TRBV3-1/TRBV3-2	-	TRBJ1-5	TGTGCCAGCAGCCTACAGGGGCAGCCCCAGCATTTT	CASSLQGQPQHF
TRBD1	TRBV4-1	-	TRBJ1-2	TGCGCCAGCAGCGCCCTTGGACAGGCTAACTATGGCTACACCTTC	CASSALGQANYGYTF
TRBD2	TRBV2	-	TRBJ2-1	TGTGCCAGCAGTGAAGTGGTAGCGGGTATCTCCTACAATGAGCAGTTCTTC	CASSEVVAGISYNEQFF
-	TRBV7-8	-	TRBJ1-1	TGTGCCAGCAGCTTAGGGTGGACAGAGAACACTGAAGCTTTCTTT	CASSLGWTENTEAFF
-	TRBV6-5	-	TRBJ2-3	TGTGCCAGCAGTTACCGGGACAAACCTCGGGATACGCAGTATTTT	CASSYRDKPRDTQYF
-	TRBV9	-	TRBJ1-6	TGTGCCAGCAGCCCCAGCGCCCGCTATAATTCACCCCTCCACTTT	CASSPSARYNSPLHF
-	TRBV20-1	-	TRBJ2-5	TGCAGTGTCCAGGGGAGTGAGACCCAGTACTTC	CSVQGSETQYF
TRBD1	TRBV4-1	-	TRBJ2-2	TGCGCCAGCAGCTCCCCCGAGAGGGGGCGAAACACCGGGGAGCTGTTTTTT	CASSSPERGRNTGELFF
TRBD1	TRBV19	once	TRBJ1-1	TGTGCCAGTAGTATGTGGGGGGTTTCAGGGGGACTCGGAACTGAAGCTTTCTTT	CASSMWGVSGGLGTEAFF
-	TRBV7-9	-	TRBJ1-1	TGTGCCAGCAGCGGCCAGGGAACTGAAGCTTTCTTT	CASSGQGTEAFF
TRBD1	TRBV6-5	-	TRBJ2-7	TGTGCCACCGGGGACAGGGGCTTCTCCTACGAGCAGTACTTC	CATGDRGFSYEQYF
-	TRBV21-1	-	TRBJ1-2	TGTGCCAGCAGACAGTTCTATGGCTACACCTTC	CASRQFYGYTF
TRBD1	TRBV7-9	-	TRBJ1-1	TGTGCCAGCAGCTTAGTCGGGACAGGGGGGAACACTGAAGCTTTCTTT	CASSLVGTGGNTEAFF
TRBD1	TRBV19	-	TRBJ1-3	TGTGCCAGTAGTATCTACACCGGGACAGGCTCTGGAAACACCATATATTTT	CASSIYTGTGSGNTIYF
TRBD1	TRBV7-8	once	TRBJ1-5	TGTGCCAGCAGCCCCGCTGGGGGGACAGGGCCTCAGCCCCAGCATTTT	CASSPAGGTGPQPQHF
-	TRBV12-5	-	TRBJ1-5	TGTGCTAGTGGTTTAGGCAGGGGTTATCAGCCCCAGCATTTT	CASGLGRGYQPQHF
TRBD1	TRBV5-6	-	TRBJ2-7	TGTGCCAGCAGCTTGCCGGGACAGGGGAATGGCGAGCAGTACTTC	CASSLPGQGNGEQYF
-	TRBV27	-	TRBJ2-2	TGTGCCAGCAGTTTGCAGGGTTCCGGGGAGCTGTTTTTT	CASSLQGSGELFF
-	TRBV6-5	-	TRBJ1-2	TGTGCCAGCAGCATTACAGGGCTGGGGAACTATGGCTACACCTTC	CASSITGLGNYGYTF
TRBD2	TRBV9	-	TRBJ2-1	TGTGCCAGCAGCGTAGCTAGCGGGAGAGCGGGTGAGCAGTTCTTC	CASSVASGRAGEQFF
-	TRBV9	-	TRBJ2-3	TGTGCCAGCAGCGTAGAGCCAGTGCGGACAGATACGCAGTATTTT	CASSVEPVRTDTQYF
-	TRBV18	-	TRBJ2-2	TGTGCCAGCTCCTCCGACACCGGGGAGCTGTTTTTT	CASSSDTGELFF
-	TRBV4-3	-	TRBJ2-1	TGCGCCAGCAGCCAAGATTATAGGGGGGGGGAATTTGGGTCCTACAATGAGCAGTTCTTC	CASSQDYRGGEFGSYNEQFF